What follows is one T cell receptor beta chain and its context. This clone was seen only a few times. Its antigen has not been determined. Base quality data are lacking; no much larger clone is found one base away. This sample was included in a study of PD-1 and CTLA-4 blockade in melanoma listed by TCRdb under 2021. Describing the broader study: In patients with melanoma, the researchers looked at the effects of CTLA-4 blockade versus PD-1 blockade on the CD8 T cell response that was melanoma-reactive.

Libraries were made using the immunoSEQ multiplex PCR assay. The source is immuneACCESS, and TCRdb retained only in-frame sequences with V and J called. Part of the clones is not carried over; for the studies checked, unresolved V genes explain less than half of this, and the remainder is unexplained. Counted in this sample were over 5,500 clones; about four fifths of them appeared once. About 39% of the sample is held by the ten biggest clonotypes. Deletion took 5 bases off V and 6 bases off J, with a span of 11 bases between the germline ends. CDR1 and CDR2, looked up from the germline V gene, are MNHEY and SVGEGT. CDR3 length: 13 amino acids, cysteine to phenylalanine. Only the CDR3 part of the read is kept: 39 bases, read in frame from the first base.

The clonotype was recovered from a human donor with melanoma. The receptor chain draws on TRBV6-2 or TRBV6-3 and TRBJ1-5, with the D gene not clear enough to name. The sequencing here drew on CD8+ T cells from peripheral blood, taken before anti-PD-1 treatment. At the DNA level, the sequence is TGTGCCAGCAGTCAGGATTCAGGTCAGCCCCAGCATTTT. It is translated as CASSQDSGQPQHF.